This T cell receptor beta chain was sequenced during a study of shared clonotypes between healthy human individuals. The CDR3 is made up of 15 amino acids. J lost 2 bases, V lost 3 bases, and 3 bases had no gene match. Germline CDR1 and CDR2: SGHNT and YENEEA. The protocol was immunoSEQ multiplex PCR, while the TCRdb copy is restricted to in-frame clones and leaves out a portion. There are around 95,000 clones in the sample; under 80% occur only once, and about 42% lies in the top ten. The receptor was isolated from a man aged 25 to 45 in good health. The chain employs TRBV11-3 and TRBJ2-1; TRBD2 matches at 8 bases. The specimen was memory CD8+ T cells sorted from blood. Subset of the sample: CD45RO+ cells pooled with CCR7-negative TemRA cells. This CDR3 is CASSFSGSTYNEQFF. In DNA form, the CDR3 reads TGTGCCAGCAGCTTCAGCGGGAGTACCTACAATGAGCAGTTCTTC.